The 9 T cell receptor beta chains below all came from one sample that was sequenced in a study of early stage breast cancer tumors. The data were produced by immunoSEQ multiplex PCR, yet TCRdb's version contains in-frame clones alone and is incomplete. The sample contains approximately 70,000 clones, approximately 80% of which appear only once. Sequenced material: blood. The receptors were sampled from a person aged 35-49 years with breast cancer.

The rearrangement links TRBV19 to TRBJ2-3; weak D call: TRBD2 (6 bases). Per germline, CDR1 LNHDA and CDR2 SQIVND (reference sequence). This CDR3 has 14 residues. V gave up 1 base and J gave up 1 base, with 6 bases separating them. The CDR3 reads CASSIASGTDTQYF. CDR3 coding DNA: TGTGCCAGTAGTATAGCTAGCGGCACAGATACGCAGTATTTT. Supplemented by reference TRBV19 and TRBJ2-3, the full variable domain reads DGGITQSPKYLFRKEGQNVTLSCEQNLNHDAMYWYRQDPGQGLRLIYYSQIVNDFQKGDIAEGYSVSREKKESFPLTVTSAQKNPTAFYLCASSIASGTDTQYFGPGTRLTVL.

The DNA of the CDR3 is TGTGCCAGCAGTGAACGGTGGGGGAACACTGAAGCTTTCTTT. This codes for CASSERWGNTEAFF. The rearrangement joins TRBV6-1 to TRBJ1-1, with unresolved D. With 2 bases removed from V and 1 base from J, the gap between germline ends came to 8 bases. Germline V gene data show CDR1 as MNHNS and CDR2 as SASEGT. The CDR3 is 14 amino acids.

CDR3 nucleotide sequence: TGTGCCAGCAGCTTAGGGCTACAAGAGACCCAGTACTTC. Protein product: CASSLGLQETQYF. The rearrangement uses TRBV7-8 and TRBJ2-5; D is unresolved. This CDR3 contains 13 residues. V was pared by 1 base and J by 2 bases, with 5 bases between. CDR1 SGHVS and CDR2 FQNEAQ come from the germline V gene.

CDR3 nucleotide sequence: TGTGCCAGCAGCTTGACAGGGCGAGAAAAACTGTTTTTT. Its protein product is CASSLTGREKLFF. The chain recombines TRBV27 with TRBJ1-4; 7 positions match TRBD1. In germline, CDR1 is MNHEY, CDR2 SMNVEV (reference sequence). V dropped 6 bases and J dropped 8; count of bases not matched to a gene: 6. The CDR3 consists of 13 residues. Combining the CDR3 with reference TRBV27 and TRBJ1-4 gives the whole variable domain EAQVTQNPRYLITVTGKKLTVTCSQNMNHEYMSWYRQDPGLGLRQIYYSMNVEVTDKGDVPEGYKVSRKEKRNFPLILESPSPNQTSLYFCASSLTGREKLFFGSGTQLSVL.

V and J are TRBV7-9 and TRBJ2-5, with TRBD2 matching over 7 bases. Per germline, CDR1 SEHNR and CDR2 FQNEAQ (reference sequence). J lost 1 base, V lost 1 base, and 6 bases had no gene match. The CDR3 has 16 residues. The CDR3 sequence: CASSLGVGGSQETQYF. CDR3 in DNA: TGTGCCAGCAGCTTAGGGGTGGGGGGGAGCCAAGAGACCCAGTACTTC.

This chain joins TRBV5-1 and TRBJ2-5; 7 nucleotides match TRBD1. Losses at the gene ends were 1 base for V and 5 bases for J; bases not matched to a gene: 8. In germline, CDR1 is SGHRS, CDR2 YFSETQ. The CDR3 is 15 residues long. CDR3 in DNA: TGCGCCAGCAGCTTGTTACAGGGGTTAGGGGAGACCCAGTACTTC. Amino acids: CASSLLQGLGETQYF.

This chain joins TRBV11-2 and TRBJ2-6; D gene ambiguous. Looked up from germline, CDR1 is SGHAT and CDR2 is FQNNGV. Trimming shortened V by 4 bases and J by 0 bases, and 10 bases separated the two germline ends. This CDR3 has 16 residues. The CDR3 is CASSSWLGSGANVLTF. The CDR3 region has the DNA TGTGCCAGCAGCTCCTGGCTGGGCTCTGGGGCCAACGTCCTGACTTTC.

V and J are TRBV28 and TRBJ1-5; 7 positions agree with TRBD1. This CDR3 spans 15 amino acids. V lost 5 bases, J lost 7 bases, and 11 bases stayed unmatched. From germline, CDR1 is MDHEN and CDR2 SYDVKM. The CDR3 bases are TGTGCCAGCAGTCCCCACACAGGGGACGGGCAGCCCCAGCATTTT. Protein sequence: CASSPHTGDGQPQHF.

The chain is built from TRBV5-4 and TRBJ1-4, with unresolved D. The CDR3 is made up of 16 amino acids. The V gene lost 3 bases and the J gene lost 0 bases, with 12 bases spanning the gap. Germline V gives CDR1 SGHNT, CDR2 YYREEE (reference sequence). In DNA form, the CDR3 reads TGTGCCAGCAGCTATAAAACCGGGACAACTAATGAAAAACTGTTTTTT. Amino acids: CASSYKTGTTNEKLFF.